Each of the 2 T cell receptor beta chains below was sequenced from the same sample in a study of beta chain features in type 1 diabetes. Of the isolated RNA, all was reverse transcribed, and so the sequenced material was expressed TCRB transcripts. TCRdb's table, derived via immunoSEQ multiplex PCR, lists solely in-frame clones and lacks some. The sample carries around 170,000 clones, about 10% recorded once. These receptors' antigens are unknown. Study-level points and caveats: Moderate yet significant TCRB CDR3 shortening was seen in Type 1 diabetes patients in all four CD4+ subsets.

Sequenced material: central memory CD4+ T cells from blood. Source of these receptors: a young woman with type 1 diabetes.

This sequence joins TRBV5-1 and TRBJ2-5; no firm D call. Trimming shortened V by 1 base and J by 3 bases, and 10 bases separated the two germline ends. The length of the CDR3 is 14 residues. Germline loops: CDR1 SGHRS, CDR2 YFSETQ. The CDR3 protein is CASSLLAAEETQYF. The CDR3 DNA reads TGCGCCAGCAGCTTGCTCGCGGCAGAAGAGACCCAGTACTTC.

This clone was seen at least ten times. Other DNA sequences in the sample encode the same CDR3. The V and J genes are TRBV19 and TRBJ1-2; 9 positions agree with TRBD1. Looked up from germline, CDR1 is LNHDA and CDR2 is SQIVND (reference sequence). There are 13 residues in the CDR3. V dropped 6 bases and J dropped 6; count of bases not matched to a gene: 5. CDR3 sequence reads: CASSDWTGDGYTF. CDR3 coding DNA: TGTGCCAGTAGCGATTGGACAGGGGATGGCTACACCTTC.